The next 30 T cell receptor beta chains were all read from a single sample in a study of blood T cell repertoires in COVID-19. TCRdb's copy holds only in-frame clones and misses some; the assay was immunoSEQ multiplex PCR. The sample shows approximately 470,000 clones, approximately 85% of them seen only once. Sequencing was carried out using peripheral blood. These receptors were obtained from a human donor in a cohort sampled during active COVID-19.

The CDR3 sequence: CAISGGKGQGSYEQYF. The CDR3 DNA reads as TGTGCCATCAGTGGAGGAAAGGGACAGGGGAGCTACGAGCAGTACTTC. The chain has TRBV10-3 and TRBJ2-7, with 10 bases aligning to TRBD1. Germline assignment: CDR1 ENHRY and CDR2 SYGVKD. Unmatched junction bases numbered 9, after V lost 4 bases and J lost 3 bases. This CDR3 is built from 16 residues.

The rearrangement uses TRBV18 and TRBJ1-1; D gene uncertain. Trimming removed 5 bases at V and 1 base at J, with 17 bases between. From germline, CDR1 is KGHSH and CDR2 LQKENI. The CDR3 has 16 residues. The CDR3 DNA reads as TGTGCCAGCTCAAGCGTACGGGGTAGACCGAACACTGAAGCTTTCTTT. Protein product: CASSSVRGRPNTEAFF.

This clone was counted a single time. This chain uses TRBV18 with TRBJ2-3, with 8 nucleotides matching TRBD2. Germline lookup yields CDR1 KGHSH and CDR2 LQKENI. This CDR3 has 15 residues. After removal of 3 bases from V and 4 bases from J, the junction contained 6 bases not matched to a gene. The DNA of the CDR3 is TGTGCCAGCTCACCCGGACTAGCAAATGCAGATACGCAGTATTTT. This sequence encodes CASSPGLANADTQYF.

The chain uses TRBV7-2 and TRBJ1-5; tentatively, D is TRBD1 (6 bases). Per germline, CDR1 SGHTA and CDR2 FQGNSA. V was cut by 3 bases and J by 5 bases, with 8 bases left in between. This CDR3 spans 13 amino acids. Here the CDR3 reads CASSFRGHQPQHF. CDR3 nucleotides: TGTGCCAGCAGCTTCAGGGGACATCAGCCCCAGCATTTT.

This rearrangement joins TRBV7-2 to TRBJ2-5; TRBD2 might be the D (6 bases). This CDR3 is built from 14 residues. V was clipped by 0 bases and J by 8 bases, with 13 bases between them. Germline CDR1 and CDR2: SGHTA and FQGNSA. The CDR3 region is CASSLAGLSETQYF. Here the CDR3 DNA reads TGTGCCAGCAGCTTAGCGGGACTCTCTGAAACCCAGTACTTC. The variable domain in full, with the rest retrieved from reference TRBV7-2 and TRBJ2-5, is GAGVSQSPSNKVTEKGKDVELRCDPISGHTALYWYRQSLGQGLEFLIYFQGNSAPDKSGLPSDRFSAERTGGSVSTLTIQRTQQEDSAVYLCASSLAGLSETQYFGPGTRLLVL.

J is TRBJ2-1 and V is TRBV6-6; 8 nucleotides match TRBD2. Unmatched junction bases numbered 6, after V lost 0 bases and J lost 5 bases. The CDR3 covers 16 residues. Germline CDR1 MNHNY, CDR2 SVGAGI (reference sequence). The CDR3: CASSYSSGRGDNEQFF. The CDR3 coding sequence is TGTGCCAGCAGTTACTCAAGCGGGAGAGGAGACAATGAGCAGTTCTTC.

The DNA for the CDR3 is TGTGCCAGCAGCGCCCGAGGGCAGCGTGTCACTGAAGCTTTCTTT. The encoded protein is CASSARGQRVTEAFF. The chain employs TRBV7-2 and TRBJ1-1, with unresolved D. This CDR3 spans 15 amino acids. Germline CDR1 reads SGHTA; CDR2 reads FQGNSA. Trimming left V 5 bases short and J 4 bases short, with 17 bases between.

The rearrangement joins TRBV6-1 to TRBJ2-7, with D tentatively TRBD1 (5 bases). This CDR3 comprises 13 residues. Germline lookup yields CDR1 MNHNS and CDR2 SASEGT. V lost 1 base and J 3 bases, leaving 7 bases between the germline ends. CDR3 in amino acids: CASSEGTSYEQYF. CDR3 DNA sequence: TGTGCCAGCAGTGAAGGGACAAGCTACGAGCAGTACTTC.

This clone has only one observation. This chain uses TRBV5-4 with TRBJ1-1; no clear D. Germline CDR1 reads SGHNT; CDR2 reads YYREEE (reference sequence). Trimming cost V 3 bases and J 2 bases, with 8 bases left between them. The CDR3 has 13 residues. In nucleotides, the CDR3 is TGTGCCAGCAGCTCCCAAATCAACACTGAAGCTTTCTTT. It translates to CASSSQINTEAFF.

This CDR3 reads CASSLPLAGADTQYF. The CDR3 DNA reads as TGTGCCAGCAGTCTCCCACTAGCGGGTGCAGATACGCAGTATTTT. The rearrangement links TRBV27 to TRBJ2-3; 9 bases agree with TRBD2. This CDR3 has 15 amino acids. The ends lost 5 bases at V and 4 bases at J; junction bases unmatched: 7. Looked up from germline, CDR1 is MNHEY and CDR2 is SMNVEV (reference sequence).

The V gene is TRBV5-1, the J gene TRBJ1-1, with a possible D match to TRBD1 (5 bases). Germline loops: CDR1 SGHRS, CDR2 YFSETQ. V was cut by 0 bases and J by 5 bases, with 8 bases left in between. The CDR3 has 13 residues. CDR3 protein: CASSLGSGTEAFF. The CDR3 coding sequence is TGCGCCAGCAGCTTGGGGTCAGGGACTGAAGCTTTCTTT.

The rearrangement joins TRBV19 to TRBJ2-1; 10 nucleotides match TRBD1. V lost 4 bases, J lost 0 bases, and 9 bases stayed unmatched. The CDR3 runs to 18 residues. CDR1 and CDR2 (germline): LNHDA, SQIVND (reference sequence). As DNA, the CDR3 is TGTGCCAGTAGTACAGGACAGGGGGTACTCGGCTCCTACAATGAGCAGTTCTTC. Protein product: CASSTGQGVLGSYNEQFF.

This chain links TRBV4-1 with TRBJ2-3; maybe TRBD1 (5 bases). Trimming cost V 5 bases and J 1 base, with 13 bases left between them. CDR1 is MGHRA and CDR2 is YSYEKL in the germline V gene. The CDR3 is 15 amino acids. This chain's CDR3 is CASSSQAAGTDTQYF. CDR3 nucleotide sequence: TGCGCCAGCAGCTCACAGGCAGCCGGCACAGATACGCAGTATTTT.

CDR3 sequence reads: CAWSAIAGESGELFF. CDR3 in DNA: TGTGCCTGGAGTGCCATAGCGGGAGAGTCCGGGGAGCTGTTTTTT. The rearrangement links TRBV30 to TRBJ2-2; TRBD2 aligns across 9 bases. The CDR3 totals 15 residues. Germline loops: CDR1 GTSNPN, CDR2 SVGIG (reference sequence). Germline trimming cut 1 base from V and 6 bases from J; bases unmatched to any gene: 6.

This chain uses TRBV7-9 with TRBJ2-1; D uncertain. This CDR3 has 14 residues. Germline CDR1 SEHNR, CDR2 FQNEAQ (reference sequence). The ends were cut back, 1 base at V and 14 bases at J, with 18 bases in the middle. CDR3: CASSLVPNLGLEFF. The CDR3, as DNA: TGTGCCAGCAGCTTAGTCCCAAACCTAGGTCTTGAGTTCTTC.

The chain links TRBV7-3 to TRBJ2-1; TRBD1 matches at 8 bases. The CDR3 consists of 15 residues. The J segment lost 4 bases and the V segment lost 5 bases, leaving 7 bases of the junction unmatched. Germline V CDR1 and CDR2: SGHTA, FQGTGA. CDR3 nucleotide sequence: TGTGCCAGCAGCCCTTCGGGACAGGTATACAATGAGCAGTTCTTC. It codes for CASSPSGQVYNEQFF.

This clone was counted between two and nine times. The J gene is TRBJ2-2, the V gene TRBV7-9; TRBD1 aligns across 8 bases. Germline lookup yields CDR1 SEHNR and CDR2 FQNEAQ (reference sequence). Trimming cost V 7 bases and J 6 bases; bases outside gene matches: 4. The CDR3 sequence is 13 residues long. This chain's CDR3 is CASTGQGAGELFF. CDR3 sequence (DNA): TGTGCCAGCACCGGACAGGGCGCCGGGGAGCTGTTTTTT.

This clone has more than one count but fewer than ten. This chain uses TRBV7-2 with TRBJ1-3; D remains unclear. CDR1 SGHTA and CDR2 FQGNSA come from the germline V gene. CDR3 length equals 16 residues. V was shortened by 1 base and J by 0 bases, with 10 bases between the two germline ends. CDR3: CASSLVAVISGNTIYF. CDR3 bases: TGTGCCAGCAGCTTAGTGGCCGTCATCTCTGGAAACACCATATATTTT.

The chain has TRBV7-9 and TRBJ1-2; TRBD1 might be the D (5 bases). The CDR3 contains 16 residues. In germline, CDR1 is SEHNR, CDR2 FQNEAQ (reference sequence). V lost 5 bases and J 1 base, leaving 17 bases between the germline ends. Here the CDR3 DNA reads TGTGCCAGCAGCCGACGTGGCCAGGGTCGTAACTATGGCTACACCTTC. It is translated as CASSRRGQGRNYGYTF. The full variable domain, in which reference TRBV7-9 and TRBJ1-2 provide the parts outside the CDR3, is DTGVSQNPRHKITKRGQNVTFRCDPISEHNRLYWYRQTLGQGPEFLTYFQNEAQLEKSRLLSDRFSAERPKGSFSTLEIQRTEQGDSAMYLCASSRRGQGRNYGYTFGSGTRLTVV.

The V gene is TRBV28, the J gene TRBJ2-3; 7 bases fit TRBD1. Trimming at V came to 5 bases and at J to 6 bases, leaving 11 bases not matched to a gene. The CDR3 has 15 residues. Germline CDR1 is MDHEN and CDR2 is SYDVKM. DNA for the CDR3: TGTGCCAGCAGTCAACCGGGACAGTTTACTGATACGCAGTATTTT. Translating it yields CASSQPGQFTDTQYF.

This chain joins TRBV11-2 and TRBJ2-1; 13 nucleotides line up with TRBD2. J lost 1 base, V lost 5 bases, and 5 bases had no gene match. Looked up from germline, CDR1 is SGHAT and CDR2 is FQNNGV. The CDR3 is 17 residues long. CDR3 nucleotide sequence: TGTGCCAGCAGCAGACTAGCGGGAGGACTATCCTACAATGAGCAGTTCTTC. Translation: CASSRLAGGLSYNEQFF.

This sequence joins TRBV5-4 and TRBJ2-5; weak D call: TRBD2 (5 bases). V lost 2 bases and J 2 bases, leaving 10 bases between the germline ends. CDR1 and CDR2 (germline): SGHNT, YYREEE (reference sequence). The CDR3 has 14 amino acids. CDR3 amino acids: CASSFETTQETQYF. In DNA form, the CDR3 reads TGTGCCAGCAGCTTTGAGACTACTCAAGAGACCCAGTACTTC.

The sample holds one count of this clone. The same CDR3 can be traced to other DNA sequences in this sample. The CDR3 coding sequence is TGTGCCAGCAGCTTAGGGGGCTATAGCAATCAGCCCCAGCATTTT. It specifies CASSLGGYSNQPQHF. The chain carries TRBV7-2 and TRBJ1-5; maybe TRBD1 (5 bases). V shed 1 base and J shed 0 bases, with 7 bases lying between them. Germline V gives CDR1 SGHTA, CDR2 FQGNSA. The CDR3 has 15 residues.

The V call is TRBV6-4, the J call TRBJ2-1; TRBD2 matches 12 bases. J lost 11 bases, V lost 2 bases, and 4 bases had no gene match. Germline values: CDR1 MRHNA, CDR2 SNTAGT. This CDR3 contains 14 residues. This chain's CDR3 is CASSDLAGGRKQFF. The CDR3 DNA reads TGTGCCAGCAGTGACCTAGCGGGAGGGCGTAAGCAGTTCTTC.

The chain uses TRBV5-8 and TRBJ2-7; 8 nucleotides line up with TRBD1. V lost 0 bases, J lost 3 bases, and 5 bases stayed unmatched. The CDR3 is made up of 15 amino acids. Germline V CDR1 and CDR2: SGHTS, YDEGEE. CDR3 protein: CASSLGQGAFYEQYF. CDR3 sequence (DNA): TGTGCCAGCAGCTTGGGTCAGGGGGCTTTCTACGAGCAGTACTTC.

The CDR3 is CASNPSGTGLNTEAFF. The CDR3 DNA is TGTGCCAGCAACCCGTCCGGGACAGGGCTGAACACTGAAGCTTTCTTT. This chain uses TRBV7-2 with TRBJ1-1, with TRBD1 identical over 9 bases. Germline values: CDR1 SGHTA, CDR2 FQGNSA. V shed 7 bases and J 0 bases; nucleotides not matched to a gene: 9. CDR3 size: 16 residues.

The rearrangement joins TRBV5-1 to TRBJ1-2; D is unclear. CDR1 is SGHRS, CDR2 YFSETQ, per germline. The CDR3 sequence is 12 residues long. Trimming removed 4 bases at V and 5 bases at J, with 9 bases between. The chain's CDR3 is CASSLEQYGYTF. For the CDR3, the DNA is TGCGCCAGCAGCCTGGAACAGTATGGCTACACCTTC.

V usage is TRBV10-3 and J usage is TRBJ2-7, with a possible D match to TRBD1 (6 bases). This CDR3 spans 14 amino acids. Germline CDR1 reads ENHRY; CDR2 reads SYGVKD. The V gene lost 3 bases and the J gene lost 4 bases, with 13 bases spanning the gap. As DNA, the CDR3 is TGTGCCATCAGTGATCGGGGACATTTTTACGAGCAGTACTTC. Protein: CAISDRGHFYEQYF.

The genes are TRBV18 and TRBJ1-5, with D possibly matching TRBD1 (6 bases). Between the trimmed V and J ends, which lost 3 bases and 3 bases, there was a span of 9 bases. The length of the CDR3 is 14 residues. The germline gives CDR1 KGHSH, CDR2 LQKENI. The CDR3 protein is CASSPDRVNQPQHF. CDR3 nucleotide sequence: TGTGCCAGCTCACCGGACAGAGTCAATCAGCCCCAGCATTTT.

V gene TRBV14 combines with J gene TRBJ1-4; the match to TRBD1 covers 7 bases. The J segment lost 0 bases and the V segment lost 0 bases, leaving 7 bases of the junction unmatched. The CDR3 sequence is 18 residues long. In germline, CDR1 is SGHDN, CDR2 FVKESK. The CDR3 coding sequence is TGTGCCAGCAGCCAAGATAGGGGCAGGGGGGCAACTAATGAAAAACTGTTTTTT. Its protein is CASSQDRGRGATNEKLFF.